The 17 T cell receptor beta chains below all came from one sample that was sequenced in a study of tumor and adjacent non-tumor tissue in lung cancer. A modified ARM-PCR protocol with three rounds of nested PCR amplified TCRbeta. TCRdb ran MiXCR on the multiplex PCR reads and lists one entry per CDR3 protein. The table includes about 200,000 distinct CDR3 sequences, 71% detected once. This sample's RNA came from whole unsorted tissue. The sample comprised lung tumor tissue. Every receptor here comes from a man between 60 and 70 years old with non-small cell lung cancer.

Of note for this clonotype: A much larger clone lies one base from this, so it may be a read error. The chain employs TRBV7-9 and TRBJ2-3; 11 positions match TRBD2. There are 14 residues in the CDR3. The ends lost 7 bases at V and 1 base at J; junction bases unmatched: 1. In germline, CDR1 is SEHNR, CDR2 FQNEAQ (reference sequence). The DNA of the CDR3 is TGTGCCAGCATACTAGCGGGGGGCACAGATACGCAGTATTTT. Its translation is CASILAGGTDTQYF.

In this sample, this clonotype turned up a few times. A much more abundant neighbour one base away suggests this may be a read error. The chain employs TRBV11-2 and TRBJ1-6, with TRBD1 matching 8 bases. Trimming cost V 7 bases and J 9 bases; bases outside gene matches: 8. This CDR3 spans 14 amino acids. Germline V gene data show CDR1 as SGHAT and CDR2 as FQNNGV. The CDR3 region is CASNQQGAGSPLHF. The CDR3 DNA follows: TGTGCCAGCAACCAGCAGGGGGCAGGTTCACCCCTCCACTTT.

Worth noting for this clonotype: A single base separates this from a much larger clone, so it may be a read error. The chain uses TRBV6-1 and TRBJ1-1, with D possibly TRBD1 on 6 matching bases. CDR3 length: 14 residues. Germline V gene data show CDR1 as MNHNS and CDR2 as SASEGT. Trimming took off 10 bases at V and 0 bases at J, with 15 bases between the two ends. Here the CDR3 reads CANSATGMNTEAFF. CDR3 sequence (DNA): TGTGCCAACAGCGCCACAGGGATGAACACTGAAGCTTTCTTT.

Concerning this clonotype: At one boundary the junction diverges from the germline segment, which might be a read error. CDR3 amino acids: CSALRGTEWDIQYF. CDR3 DNA: TGCAGTGCTCTCCGTGGGACAGAGTGGGACATTCAGTATTTC. This rearrangement joins TRBV20-1 to TRBJ2-4; 7 positions match TRBD1. The CDR3 has 14 residues. The germline V gene encodes CDR1 DFQATT and CDR2 SNEGSKA (reference sequence).

The chain carries TRBV24-1 and TRBJ2-3, with a weak D call TRBD2 (5 bases). Germline-derived CDR1 and CDR2 are KGHDR and SFDVKD. The CDR3 is 11 residues long. V lost 6 bases and J lost 6, with 6 bases in between. The CDR3 reads CATSKRDTQYF. DNA for the CDR3: TGTGCCACCAGTAAGCGGGATACGCAGTATTTT.

The chain joins TRBV11-1 to TRBJ2-2; possibly TRBD1 for D (6 bases). V dropped 5 bases and J dropped 4 bases, with 14 bases sitting between them. The germline V gene has CDR1 SGHAT and CDR2 FQDESV (reference sequence). CDR3 length: 15 amino acids. The CDR3 loop reads CASSTKQQGTGELFF. CDR3 in DNA: TGTGCCAGCAGCACAAAACAACAGGGCACCGGGGAGCTGTTTTTT.

Concerning this clonotype: Its ends do not fully match the called genes, so a read error is possible. The chain uses TRBV20-1 and TRBJ2-3; TRBD2 matches 8 bases. Germline loops: CDR1 DFQATT, CDR2 SNEGSKA (reference sequence). The CDR3 extends over 14 amino acids. The chain's CDR3 is CSAPIGGAWDTQNF. The CDR3 bases are TGCAGTGCCCCTATCGGGGGGGCCTGGGATACGCAGAATTTT.

Points on this clonotype: The final CDR3 position lacks the conserved phenylalanine or tryptophan, pointing to a likely read error. The genes are TRBV12-3 or TRBV12-4 and TRBJ2-7, with 9 bases identical to TRBD1. Trimming removed 2 bases from V and 5 bases from J; junction bases left unmatched: 10. This CDR3 contains 16 residues. The CDR3 spells CASSLFFGQGRNEQYL. The CDR3 DNA is TGTGCCAGCAGTTTATTTTTCGGACAGGGGAGGAACGAGCAGTACTTA.

The rearrangement uses TRBV5-4 and TRBJ2-1, with 7 bases aligning to TRBD2. Unmatched junction bases numbered 11, after V lost 4 bases and J lost 4 bases. The CDR3 runs 16 residues. Germline V gene sequence: CDR1 SGHNT, CDR2 YYREEE (reference sequence). CDR3 bases: TGTGCCAGCAGCCATTCCGGGACTACCATGTACAATGAGCAGTTCTTC. This codes for CASSHSGTTMYNEQFF. The variable domain in full, completed from reference TRBV5-4 and TRBJ2-1, reads ETGVTQSPTHLIKTRGQQVTLRCSSQSGHNTVSWYQQALGQGPQFIFQYYREEENGRGNFPPRFSGLQFPNYSSELNVNALELDDSALYLCASSHSGTTMYNEQFFGPGTRLTVL.

In its sample, this clonotype was seen a few times. The gene calls are TRBV4-3 and TRBJ1-2; D may be TRBD1 (5 bases). The germline V and J ends were trimmed by 0 bases and 7 bases, with 12 bases remaining between them. The CDR3 has 14 amino acids. Per the germline V gene, CDR1 is LGHNA and CDR2 is YSLEER. In DNA form, the CDR3 reads TGCGCCAGCAGCCAAGATTACCAGGGAAGTGGCTACACCTTC. Translating it yields CASSQDYQGSGYTF.

As concerns this clonotype: Compared with germline, one end of the junction differs, possibly owing to a read error. V usage is TRBV29-1 and J usage is TRBJ2-6; tentatively, D is TRBD1 (5 bases). The CDR3 totals 16 residues. CDR1 is SQVTM, CDR2 ANQGSEA, per germline. The CDR3 sequence: CIVETYNSSGADVLTF. The DNA for the CDR3 is TGCATCGTTGAAACATACAACTCTTCTGGGGCCGACGTCCTGACTTTC.

The count of this clonotype is one. Its ends do not fully match the called genes, so a read error is possible. The chain joins TRBV28 to TRBJ2-5, with a weak D call TRBD2 (7 bases). The CDR3 runs 14 residues. In germline, CDR1 is MDHEN, CDR2 SYDVKM. CDR3 region: CATPVGGLQETQYF. CDR3 sequence (DNA): TGTGCCACCCCTGTCGGGGGGCTCCAAGAGACCCAATACTTC. The whole variable domain, filled in from reference TRBV28 and TRBJ2-5, reads DVKVTQSSRYLVKRTGEKVFLECVQDMDHENMFWYRQDPGLGLRLIYFSYDVKMKEKGDIPEGYSVSREKKERFSLILESASTNQTSMYLCATPVGGLQETQYFGPGTRLLVL.

As concerns this clonotype: A read error may produce the germline difference seen at one junction end. V gene TRBV7-9 combines with J gene TRBJ2-5; 9 positions agree with TRBD2. CDR1 is SEHNR, CDR2 FQNEAQ, per germline (reference sequence). CDR3 length: 10 residues. The chain's CDR3 is CGGGEETQYF. DNA for the CDR3: TGCGGCGGGGGGGAAGAGACCCAGTACTTC. The entire variable domain, with the rest obtained from reference TRBV7-9 and TRBJ2-5, is as follows: DTGVSQNPRHKITKRGQNVTFRCDPISEHNRLYWYRQTLGQGPEFLTYFQNEAQLEKSRLLSDRFSAERPKGSFSTLEIQRTEQGDSAMYLCGGGEETQYFGPGTRLLVL.

This clonotype occurred once. One end of the junction is discordant with germline, which a read error may explain. The rearrangement uses TRBV12-3 or TRBV12-4 and TRBJ2-7, with D unresolved. This CDR3 has 15 amino acids. This CDR3 is CTSSFAKGGDYEQYF. As DNA, the CDR3 is TGTACCAGCAGTTTTGCGAAGGGTGGGGACTACGAGCAGTACTTC.

Concerning this clonotype: Since a much larger clone is just one base distant, this may be a read error. The DNA for the CDR3 is TGTGCCAGAAGTTTACAAAGCTCTGGGGCCAACGTCCTGACTTTC. As protein: CARSLQSSGANVLTF. The chain carries TRBV12-3 or TRBV12-4 and TRBJ2-6; D is unclear. There are 15 residues in the CDR3.

The chain has TRBV6-6 and TRBJ2-7, with 15 nucleotides matching TRBD2. There are 17 residues in the CDR3. CDR1 and CDR2 (germline): MNHNY, SVGAGI (reference sequence). V gave up 3 bases and J gave up 3 bases; unmatched junction bases: 6. As DNA, the CDR3 is TGTGCCAGCAGTTATTCCGGGACTAGCGGGGGGATCTACGAGCAGTACTTC. This gives the protein CASSYSGTSGGIYEQYF.

A remark on this clonotype: Mismatch with germline at one junction end may stem from a read error. The chain combines TRBV11-2 with TRBJ1-3; possible D gene TRBD1, 6 bases. Germline loops: CDR1 SGHAT, CDR2 FQNNGV. CDR3 length equals 14 residues. The CDR3 is CTSRPGPAWDIIYF. The CDR3 DNA follows: TGTACCAGCAGGCCTGGTCCAGCCTGGGACATCATATATTTT.